This T cell receptor beta chain was identified in a study of blood T cells in healthy people across ages. This clonotype was counted between two and nine times. Next came a second PCR, run for 7 to 11 cycles, which used a sample-barcoded 5' primer along with a J-beta primer mix. A 12-random-nucleotide template-switch adaptor tagged each cDNA molecule. TCRdb re-called the 5' RACE reads with MiXCR, one entry per CDR3 protein. The sample yields about 1.8 million distinct CDR3 sequences, roughly 50% seen once. V was clipped by 0 bases and J by 4 bases, with 13 bases between them. Germline CDR1 SGDLS, CDR2 YYNGEE. The CDR3 extends over 15 amino acids.

The V gene is TRBV9, the J gene TRBJ1-2; the D is unclear. The TCR originated in a woman aged 35 to 49 in good health. Sequencing was carried out using blood. CDR3 nucleotide sequence: TGTGCCAGCAGCGTAGAGATGGGCGCGGGCTATGGCTACACCTTC. Translated, it gives CASSVEMGAGYGYTF.